Listed below are T cell receptor beta chains from one sample, sequenced in a study of type 1 and type 2 diabetes patients. MiXCR, applied by TCRdb to the multiplex PCR reads, yields one record per CDR3 protein. The sample records about 290,000 distinct CDR3 sequences, 47% being singletons. Material: peripheral blood mononuclear cells (PBMCs). These receptors came from a young man with type 2 diabetes. CDR3s include the opening cysteine and the closing phenylalanine or tryptophan. A D gene is named only where the DNA matches it firmly. For some rows the clone size is stated as once, few or many, or as a class when expanded; others skip it.

clone size: .; V gene: TRBV19; D gene: .; J gene: TRBJ1-2; CDR3 length: 13; CDR3 DNA: TGTGCCAGTACGCCCAGGGCGGACTATGGCTACACCTTC; CDR3 protein: CASTPRADYGYTF
clone size: .; V gene: TRBV9; D gene: TRBD1; J gene: TRBJ2-5; CDR3 length: 14; CDR3 DNA: TGTGCCAGCAGCGAGTGGGGACAGGGCGAGACCCAGTACTTC; CDR3 protein: CASSEWGQGETQYF
clone size: many; V gene: TRBV30; D gene: .; J gene: TRBJ1-1; CDR3 length: 12; CDR3 DNA: TGTGCCTGGTTGCAGTTCGGCACTGAAGCTTTCTTT; CDR3 protein: CAWLQFGTEAFF
clone size: .; V gene: TRBV7-9; D gene: .; J gene: TRBJ1-4; CDR3 length: 15; CDR3 DNA: TGTGCCAGCAGCGAAATGGGCAGGGTCGTTGAAAAACTGTTTTTT; CDR3 protein: CASSEMGRVVEKLFF
clone size: .; V gene: TRBV28; D gene: .; J gene: TRBJ1-4; CDR3 length: 13; CDR3 DNA: TGTGCCAGCAGGTCGCCCGGACGGGAAAAACTGTTTTTT; CDR3 protein: CASRSPGREKLFF
clone size: .; V gene: TRBV5-1; D gene: .; J gene: TRBJ1-2; CDR3 length: 13; CDR3 DNA: TGCGCCAGCAACAGCGGGGGGACGGTTGGCTACACCTTC; CDR3 protein: CASNSGGTVGYTF
clone size: few; V gene: TRBV20-1; D gene: .; J gene: TRBJ1-1; CDR3 length: 11; CDR3 DNA: TGCAGTGCTAGAGAGGCACTTGAAGCTTTCTTT; CDR3 protein: CSAREALEAFF
clone size: once; V gene: TRBV9; D gene: .; J gene: TRBJ2-3; CDR3 length: 15; CDR3 DNA: TGTGCCAGCAGCGTAGATGGGCCCTCCGGAGATACGCAGTATTTT; CDR3 protein: CASSVDGPSGDTQYF
clone size: few; V gene: TRBV19; D gene: TRBD1; J gene: TRBJ2-3; CDR3 length: 14; CDR3 DNA: TGTGCCATTACCGGACAGGGAGAAAAAGATACGCAGTATTTT; CDR3 protein: CAITGQGEKDTQYF
clone size: .; V gene: TRBV30; D gene: TRBD2; J gene: TRBJ2-2; CDR3 length: 15; CDR3 DNA: TGTGCCTGGAGTGGCGGACTAGCTAGGATCGGGGAGCTGTTTTTT; CDR3 protein: CAWSGGLARIGELFF
clone size: .; V gene: TRBV4-1; D gene: .; J gene: TRBJ1-1; CDR3 length: 17; CDR3 DNA: TGCGCCAGCAGCCCCGGGACCTCCCGGGCGATGAACACTGAAGCTTTCTTT; CDR3 protein: CASSPGTSRAMNTEAFF
clone size: .; V gene: TRBV20-1; D gene: TRBD2; J gene: TRBJ2-7; CDR3 length: 15; CDR3 DNA: TGCAGTGCTAACGAAGCGGGAGCCCTCTCCTACGAGCAGTACTTC; CDR3 protein: CSANEAGALSYEQYF
clone size: once; V gene: TRBV7-3; D gene: .; J gene: TRBJ2-2; CDR3 length: 15; CDR3 DNA: TGTGCCAGCAGCTTAATTCCGGAAAACACCGGGGAGCTGTTTTTT; CDR3 protein: CASSLIPENTGELFF